Listed here are 23 T cell receptor beta chains from one sample, sequenced in a study of blood T cell repertoires in COVID-19. Assay: immunoSEQ multiplex PCR; the TCRdb copy retains only in-frame clones and omits some. Of about 140,000 clones listed, about 86% are singletons. Sequencing was performed on peripheral blood. The receptor set was obtained from a woman aged 60-70 years with acute or convalescent COVID-19.

The V and J genes are TRBV19 and TRBJ1-2, with 9 bases fitting TRBD1. V shed 3 bases, J shed 5 bases, and the junction held 10 bases outside the gene matches. The CDR3 contains 16 residues. Germline assignment: CDR1 LNHDA and CDR2 SQIVND (reference sequence). The CDR3 here is CASSIPKQGAGYGYTF. CDR3 bases: TGTGCCAGTAGTATCCCTAAACAGGGGGCAGGATATGGCTACACCTTC.

V gene TRBV18 combines with J gene TRBJ2-3; 10 bases line up with TRBD1. The germline CDR1 and CDR2 sequences are KGHSH and LQKENI. Germline trimming cut 8 bases from V and 6 bases from J; bases unmatched to any gene: 5. This CDR3 is 13 amino acids long. CDR3 loop: CASQTGGQDTQYF. The CDR3 DNA reads as TGTGCCAGCCAGACAGGGGGCCAGGATACGCAGTATTTT.

The chain is built from TRBV13 and TRBJ2-7, with TRBD1 matching over 7 bases. From germline, CDR1 is PRHDT and CDR2 FYEKMQ (reference sequence). There are 15 residues in the CDR3. Unmatched junction bases numbered 4, after V lost 2 bases and J lost 0 bases. The CDR3 region is CASSLMTGSSYEQYF. CDR3 DNA: TGTGCCAGCAGCTTAATGACAGGGTCCTCCTACGAGCAGTACTTC.

In DNA form, the CDR3 reads TGTGCCAGTAGTTTCGACAGGGGCACAGATACGCAGTATTTT. This encodes CASSFDRGTDTQYF. The rearrangement joins TRBV19 to TRBJ2-3, with TRBD1 matching 7 bases. Germline loops: CDR1 LNHDA, CDR2 SQIVND (reference sequence). There are 14 residues in the CDR3. The V and J ends lost 5 bases and 1 base, in that order; junction bases with no gene match: 3.

This chain uses TRBV7-9 with TRBJ1-1, with 7 positions matching TRBD1. Germline CDR1 and CDR2: SEHNR and FQNEAQ (reference sequence). The trim removed 6 bases at V and 0 bases at J, leaving 13 bases unmatched. This CDR3 comprises 17 residues. The CDR3: CASRFSLTGDMNTEAFF. DNA of the CDR3: TGTGCCAGCAGATTTTCTCTCACAGGGGACATGAACACTGAAGCTTTCTTT.

V gene TRBV19 combines with J gene TRBJ2-7, with a weak D call TRBD2 (5 bases). Trimming stripped 2 bases from V and 2 bases from J, with 25 bases between. This CDR3 is built from 19 residues. CDR1 is LNHDA, CDR2 SQIVND, per germline (reference sequence). CDR3 sequence: CASSIFPLVPNLKAYEQYF. CDR3 bases: TGTGCCAGTAGTATATTCCCACTAGTGCCAAATTTGAAAGCCTACGAGCAGTACTTC.

The chain employs TRBV19 and TRBJ2-3, with D possibly TRBD2 on 5 matching bases. This CDR3 is built from 16 residues. Germline V gives CDR1 LNHDA, CDR2 SQIVND (reference sequence). The ends were cut back, 3 bases at V and 0 bases at J, with 13 bases in the middle. CDR3 in amino acids: CASSISEGLSTDTQYF. As DNA, the CDR3 is TGTGCCAGTAGTATTAGCGAAGGTCTTAGCACAGATACGCAGTATTTT.

The rearrangement uses TRBV19 and TRBJ1-5; maybe TRBD1 (6 bases). Germline loops: CDR1 LNHDA, CDR2 SQIVND (reference sequence). The length of the CDR3 is 15 residues. Trimming took 7 bases from V and 0 from J, leaving 13 bases between them. The CDR3 spells CASKARGYSNQPQHF. The CDR3 region has the DNA TGTGCCAGTAAGGCCAGGGGATATAGCAATCAGCCCCAGCATTTT.

The rearrangement uses TRBV29-1 and TRBJ1-5, with TRBD1 matching over 9 bases. J gave up 7 bases and V 4 bases, and 8 bases lay outside the gene matches. The V gene's germline CDR1 is SQVTM and CDR2 ANQGSEA. The CDR3 covers 14 residues. CDR3 region: CSVGGTGLDQPQHF. In DNA, the CDR3 is TGCAGCGTTGGGGGGACAGGGTTAGACCAGCCCCAGCATTTT.

The chain employs TRBV24-1 and TRBJ1-2; the D gene is possibly TRBD1 (6 bases). Germline CDR1 KGHDR, CDR2 SFDVKD. The CDR3 spans 14 residues. V was trimmed by 4 bases and J by 5 bases, leaving 13 bases between them. CDR3 in amino acids: CATSEINREYGYTF. CDR3 DNA: TGTGCCACCAGTGAGATTAACAGGGAATATGGCTACACCTTC.

J is TRBJ2-7 and V is TRBV24-1; 11 bases line up with TRBD1. The CDR3 extends over 15 amino acids. The germline CDR1 and CDR2 sequences are KGHDR and SFDVKD. V was clipped by 2 bases and J by 3 bases; unmatched bases: 2. In nucleotides, the CDR3 is TGTGCCACCAGTGATTCCGGGACAGGGGGCTACGAGCAGTACTTC. It encodes CATSDSGTGGYEQYF.

The chain joins TRBV6-5 to TRBJ1-1; D is ambiguous. CDR1 is MNHEY and CDR2 is SVGAGI in the germline V gene. There are 15 residues in the CDR3. V was pared by 3 bases and J by 0 bases, with 11 bases between. CDR3 bases: TGTGCCAGCAGTTATTACGCGGGGTTGAACACTGAAGCTTTCTTT. This codes for CASSYYAGLNTEAFF.

As to this clone: Germline and junction disagree at one end, which may indicate a read error. The chain combines TRBV6-5 with TRBJ1-2; D is unclear. This CDR3 is 13 amino acids long. Germline lookup yields CDR1 MNHEY and CDR2 SVGAGI. This CDR3 reads CASTYHSAARHTF. The CDR3 DNA reads as TGTGCCAGCACTTACCACTCGGCAGCGCGACACACCTTC.

This clone was counted only a few times. V usage is TRBV7-9 and J usage is TRBJ1-2; D ambiguous. The germline V gene encodes CDR1 SEHNR and CDR2 FQNEAQ (reference sequence). V lost 1 base and J lost 7, with 7 bases in between. CDR3 length: 12 amino acids. This CDR3 reads CASSLGGLGYTF. The CDR3 nucleotides read TGTGCCAGCAGCTTAGGAGGGCTTGGCTACACCTTC.

V usage is TRBV7-2 and J usage is TRBJ2-5, with 12 bases lining up with TRBD2. The V segment lost 1 base and the J segment 10 bases; nucleotides outside the gene matches: 1. The length of the CDR3 is 13 residues. CDR1 is SGHTA and CDR2 is FQGNSA in the germline V gene. Here the CDR3 DNA reads TGTGCCAGCAGCTTAGGACTAGCGGGGGTCCAGTACTTC. Translated, it gives CASSLGLAGVQYF.

The rearrangement links TRBV19 to TRBJ1-2, with a tentative D call TRBD1 (6 bases). The germline V gene has CDR1 LNHDA and CDR2 SQIVND (reference sequence). The CDR3 has 11 residues. The V end was cut by 6 bases, the J end by 7 bases, with 9 bases between. The CDR3 DNA follows: TGTGCCAGTAGGAGGGACACTGGCTACACCTTC. This gives the protein CASRRDTGYTF.

The chain is built from TRBV5-6 and TRBJ1-2; D possibly corresponds to TRBD1 (6 bases). The V gene's germline CDR1 is SGHDT and CDR2 YYEEEE. Trimming removed 0 bases at V and 8 bases at J, with 17 bases between. CDR3 length: 15 amino acids. CDR3 protein: CASSLESRGRRGYTF. CDR3 coding DNA: TGTGCCAGCAGCTTGGAGTCCAGGGGAAGACGAGGCTACACCTTC.

V gene TRBV28 combines with J gene TRBJ2-2, with 10 bases fitting TRBD1. V dropped 3 bases and J dropped 5; count of bases not matched to a gene: 3. The germline V gene encodes CDR1 MDHEN and CDR2 SYDVKM. This CDR3 contains 15 residues. This CDR3 reads CASSLTGGGTGELFF. The DNA of the CDR3 is TGTGCCAGCAGTTTGACAGGGGGCGGGACCGGGGAGCTGTTTTTT.

The CDR3 region has the DNA TGTGCCAGCAGCTCGGACACTAACTATGGCTACACCTTC. It specifies CASSSDTNYGYTF. V is TRBV11-3 and J is TRBJ1-2, with D perhaps matching TRBD1 (5 bases). CDR1 and CDR2 (germline): SGHNT, YENEEA. The V and J ends lost 4 bases and 0 bases respectively, with 6 bases between them. The CDR3 length is 13 residues. Together with reference TRBV11-3 and TRBJ1-2, the CDR3 gives the full variable domain: EAGVVQSPRYKIIEKKQPVAFWCNPISGHNTLYWYLQNLGQGPELLIRYENEEAVDDSQLPKDRFSAERLKGVDSTLKIQPAELGDSAVYLCASSSDTNYGYTFGSGTRLTVV.

The chain links TRBV5-6 to TRBJ1-2; the D gene is possibly TRBD1 (6 bases). Germline V gives CDR1 SGHDT, CDR2 YYEEEE. Deletions cut 0 bases from V and 3 bases from J, with 15 bases between. The CDR3 is 16 residues long. CDR3 DNA: TGTGCCAGCAGCTTGGCTATTTTGGGGGCCGACTATGGCTACACCTTC. Translation: CASSLAILGADYGYTF.

The rearrangement joins TRBV19 to TRBJ2-2; 7 positions match TRBD1. The CDR3 consists of 14 residues. With V trimmed by 5 bases and J by 5 bases, 5 bases remained unmatched. The germline V gene encodes CDR1 LNHDA and CDR2 SQIVND (reference sequence). This CDR3 reads CASSPSGQTGELFF. CDR3 nucleotide sequence: TGTGCCAGTAGTCCCTCGGGACAGACCGGGGAGCTGTTTTTT. Variable domain in full (rest from reference TRBV19 and TRBJ2-2): DGGITQSPKYLFRKEGQNVTLSCEQNLNHDAMYWYRQDPGQGLRLIYYSQIVNDFQKGDIAEGYSVSREKKESFPLTVTSAQKNPTAFYLCASSPSGQTGELFFGEGSRLTVL.

This clone has more than one count but fewer than ten. The CDR3 bases are TGTGCCAGCAGTGACAGGGGGCGCGTTCAGCCCCAGCATTTT. Residues: CASSDRGRVQPQHF. This chain links TRBV28 with TRBJ1-5; TRBD1 aligns across 10 bases. The V gene's germline CDR1 is MDHEN and CDR2 SYDVKM. This CDR3 spans 14 amino acids. Trimming removed 5 bases from V and 6 bases from J; junction bases left unmatched: 4. The variable domain in full, completed from reference TRBV28 and TRBJ1-5, reads DVKVTQSSRYLVKRTGEKVFLECVQDMDHENMFWYRQDPGLGLRLIYFSYDVKMKEKGDIPEGYSVSREKKERFSLILESASTNQTSMYLCASSDRGRVQPQHFGDGTRLSIL.

Written as DNA, the CDR3 is TGTGCCAGCAGCTTAGTAACAGGGATAGGCAATCAGCCCCAGCATTTT. Translation gives CASSLVTGIGNQPQHF. J is TRBJ1-5 and V is TRBV7-2; weak D call: TRBD1 (6 bases). Trimming removed 1 base at V and 2 bases at J, with 12 bases between. This CDR3 has 16 residues. Germline V gene data show CDR1 as SGHTA and CDR2 as FQGNSA.